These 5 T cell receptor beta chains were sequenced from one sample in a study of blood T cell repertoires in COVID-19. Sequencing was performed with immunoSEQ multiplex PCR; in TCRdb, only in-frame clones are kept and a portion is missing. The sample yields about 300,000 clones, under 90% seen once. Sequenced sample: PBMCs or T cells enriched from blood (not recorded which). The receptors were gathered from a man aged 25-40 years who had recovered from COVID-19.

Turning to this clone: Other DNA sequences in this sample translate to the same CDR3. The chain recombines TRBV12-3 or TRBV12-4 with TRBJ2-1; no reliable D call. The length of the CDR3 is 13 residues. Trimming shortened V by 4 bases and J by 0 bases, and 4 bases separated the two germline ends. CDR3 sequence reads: CASSSSSYNEQFF. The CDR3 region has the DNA TGTGCCAGCAGTTCGAGCTCCTACAATGAGCAGTTCTTC.

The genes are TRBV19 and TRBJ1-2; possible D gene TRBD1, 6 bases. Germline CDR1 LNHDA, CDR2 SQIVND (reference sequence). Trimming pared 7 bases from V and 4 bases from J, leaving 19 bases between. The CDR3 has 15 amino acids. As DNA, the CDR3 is TGTGCCAGTATCCCTAGGACAGCTATGGGCTATGGCTACACCTTC. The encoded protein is CASIPRTAMGYGYTF.

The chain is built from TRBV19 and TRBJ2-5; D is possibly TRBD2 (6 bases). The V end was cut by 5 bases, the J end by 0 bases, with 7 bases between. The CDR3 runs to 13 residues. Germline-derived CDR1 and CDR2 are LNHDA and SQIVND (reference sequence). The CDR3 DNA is TGTGCCAGTAGTGGGGGGTACCAAGAGACCCAGTACTTC. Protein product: CASSGGYQETQYF.

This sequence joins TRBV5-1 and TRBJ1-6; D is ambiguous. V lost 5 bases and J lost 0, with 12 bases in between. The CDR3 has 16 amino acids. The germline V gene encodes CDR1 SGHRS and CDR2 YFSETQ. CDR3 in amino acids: CASRLWSSSYNSPLHF. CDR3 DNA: TGCGCCAGCAGACTTTGGTCGAGCTCCTATAATTCACCCCTCCACTTT.

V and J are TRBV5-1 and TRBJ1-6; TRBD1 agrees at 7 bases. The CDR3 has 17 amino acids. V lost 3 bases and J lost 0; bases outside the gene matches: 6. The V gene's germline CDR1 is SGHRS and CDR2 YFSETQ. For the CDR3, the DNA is TGCGCCAGCAGCTCCGGGACAGCTAACTCCTATAATTCACCCCTCCACTTT. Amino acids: CASSSGTANSYNSPLHF. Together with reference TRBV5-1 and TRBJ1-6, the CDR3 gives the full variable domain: KAGVTQTPRYLIKTRGQQVTLSCSPISGHRSVSWYQQTPGQGLQFLFEYFSETQRNKGNFPGRFSGRQFSNSRSEMNVSTLELGDSALYLCASSSGTANSYNSPLHFGNGTRLTVT.